The rows below give T cell receptor beta chains drawn from one sample of a study of identical twins. TCRdb reprocessed the 5' RACE reads with MiXCR, giving one entry per CDR3 protein. This sample has fewer than 900,000 distinct CDR3 sequences, with roughly 20% found just once. In addition, the sample was reused for a study of T cells expressing NK-cell markers.

The sequenced material came from PBMCs. These receptors were taken from a woman aged 18-29 years in good health. Each CDR3 is given with its conserved first and last residue. Each record gives: V gene, J gene, clone size, D gene, CDR3 protein, CDR3 DNA. The D gene is left open where the match is weak. Not every row has a clone size; where given, it reads once, few, many or a size class.

TRBV29-1	TRBJ2-1	many	NA	CSGSGSYNEQFF	TGCAGCGGAAGCGGCTCCTACAATGAGCAGTTCTTC
TRBV29-1	TRBJ2-2	many	TRBD2	CSVEGGLADNTGELFF	TGCAGCGTTGAAGGAGGACTAGCGGACAACACCGGGGAGCTGTTTTTT
TRBV20-1	TRBJ2-7	many	NA	CSANGITYEQYF	TGCAGTGCTAACGGAATTACCTACGAGCAGTACTTC
TRBV6-1	TRBJ2-5	NA	TRBD2	CARERELAVEETQYF	TGTGCCAGGGAACGGGAACTAGCGGTAGAAGAGACCCAGTACTTC
TRBV27	TRBJ2-1	few	TRBD2	CASVASGTRGHEQFF	TGTGCCAGCGTGGCTAGCGGGACCCGGGGCCATGAGCAGTTCTTC
TRBV20-1	TRBJ2-3	NA	TRBD2	CSANHPLLAGTSTDTQYF	TGCAGTGCCAATCACCCCTTACTAGCGGGAACTAGCACAGATACGCAGTATTTT
TRBV12-5	TRBJ1-4	NA	NA	CASGGLGLREKLFF	TGTGCTAGTGGTGGTCTAGGTCTGAGAGAAAAACTGTTTTTT
TRBV20-1	TRBJ1-1	NA	NA	CSVPAGHTEAFF	TGCAGTGTTCCCGCGGGGCACACTGAAGCTTTCTTT
TRBV12-3/TRBV12-4	TRBJ1-1	few	NA	CASRDSLRPEAFF	TGTGCCAGCAGAGACTCCCTCCGTCCTGAAGCTTTCTTT
TRBV20-1	TRBJ2-1	many	TRBD2	CSARDPLAGYNEQFF	TGCAGTGCTAGAGATCCTCTAGCGGGGTACAATGAGCAGTTCTTC
TRBV5-1	TRBJ2-4	NA	TRBD1	CASSLGPGQGENIQYF	TGCGCCAGCAGCTTGGGACCGGGACAGGGCGAAAACATTCAGTACTTC
TRBV20-1	TRBJ2-5	once	TRBD2	CRIAGEETQYF	TGCAGGATAGCGGGAGAAGAGACCCAGTACTTC
TRBV11-2	TRBJ2-3	few	TRBD2	CASSWGSRSGRGTGTDTQYF	TGTGCCAGCAGCTGGGGAAGTAGGAGCGGGAGGGGAACGGGCACAGATACGCAGTATTTT
TRBV6-1	TRBJ2-7	NA	TRBD2	CASSPTGTSGRYEQYF	TGTGCCAGCAGTCCCACCGGGACTAGCGGCAGATACGAGCAGTACTTC
TRBV27	TRBJ2-1	NA	TRBD2	CASSLQLAGGVASYNEQFF	TGTGCCAGCAGTTTACAACTAGCGGGAGGGGTTGCCTCCTACAATGAGCAGTTCTTC
TRBV19	TRBJ2-7	once	TRBD2	CASSFRHGGTYEQYF	TGTGCCAGTAGCTTCCGGCACGGGGGGACCTACGAGCAGTACTTC
TRBV12-3/TRBV12-4	TRBJ2-2	NA	NA	CASSQDRIYTGELFF	TGTGCCAGCAGCCAGGACAGAATCTACACCGGGGAGCTGTTTTTT